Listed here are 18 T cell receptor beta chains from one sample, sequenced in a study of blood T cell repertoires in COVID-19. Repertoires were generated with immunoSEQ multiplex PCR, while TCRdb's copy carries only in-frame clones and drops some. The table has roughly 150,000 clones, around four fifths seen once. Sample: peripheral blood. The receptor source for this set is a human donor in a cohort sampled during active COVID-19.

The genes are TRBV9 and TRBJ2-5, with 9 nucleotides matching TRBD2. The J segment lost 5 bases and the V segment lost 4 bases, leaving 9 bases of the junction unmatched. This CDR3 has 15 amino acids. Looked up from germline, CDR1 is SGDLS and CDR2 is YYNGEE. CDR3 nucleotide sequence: TGTGCCAGCAGCCAAGCGGGGGGCGCCGGGGAGACCCAGTACTTC. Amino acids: CASSQAGGAGETQYF.

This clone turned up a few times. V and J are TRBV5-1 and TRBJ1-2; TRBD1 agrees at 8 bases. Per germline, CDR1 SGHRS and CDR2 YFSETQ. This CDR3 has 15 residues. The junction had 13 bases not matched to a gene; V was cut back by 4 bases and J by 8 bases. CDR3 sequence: CASSGLDRAIGGYTF. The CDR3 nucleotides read TGCGCCAGCAGCGGATTGGACAGGGCCATTGGAGGCTACACCTTC.

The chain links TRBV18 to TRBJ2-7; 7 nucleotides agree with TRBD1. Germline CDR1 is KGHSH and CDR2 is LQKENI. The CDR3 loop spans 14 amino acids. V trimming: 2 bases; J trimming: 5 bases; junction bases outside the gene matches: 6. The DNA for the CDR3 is TGTGCCAGCTCACCAAAGACAGGGCCCAACGAGCAGTACTTC. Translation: CASSPKTGPNEQYF.

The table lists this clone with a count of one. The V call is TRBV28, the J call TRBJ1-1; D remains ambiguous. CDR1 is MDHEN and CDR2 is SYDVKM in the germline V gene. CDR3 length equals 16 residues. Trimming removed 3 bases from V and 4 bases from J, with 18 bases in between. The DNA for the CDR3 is TGTGCCAGCAGTTTGAGTCCCTACCGCGGGGTCACTGAAGCTTTCTTT. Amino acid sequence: CASSLSPYRGVTEAFF.

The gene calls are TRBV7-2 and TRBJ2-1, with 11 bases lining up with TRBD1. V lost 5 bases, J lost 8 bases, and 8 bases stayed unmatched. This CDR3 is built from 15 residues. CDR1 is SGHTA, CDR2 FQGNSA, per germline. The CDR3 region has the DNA TGTGCCAGCAGCGACCGGGACAGGGGGTTGGATGAGCAGTTCTTC. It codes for CASSDRDRGLDEQFF.

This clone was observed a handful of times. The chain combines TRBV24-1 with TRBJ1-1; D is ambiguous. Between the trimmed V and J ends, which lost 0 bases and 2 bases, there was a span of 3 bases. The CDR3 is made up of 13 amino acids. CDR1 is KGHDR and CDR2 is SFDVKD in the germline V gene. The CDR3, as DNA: TGTGCCACCAGTGATTTGACTAACACTGAAGCTTTCTTT. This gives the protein CATSDLTNTEAFF.

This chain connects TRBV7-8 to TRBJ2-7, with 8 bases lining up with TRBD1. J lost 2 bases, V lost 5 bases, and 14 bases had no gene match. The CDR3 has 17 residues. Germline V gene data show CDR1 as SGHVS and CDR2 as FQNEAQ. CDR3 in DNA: TGTGCCAGCAGCCCAGACATAGCAGGGGGCTTCCCCTACGAGCAGTACTTC. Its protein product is CASSPDIAGGFPYEQYF.

The DNA of the CDR3 is TGTGCCAGCAGCTACAGGGGGGGTAATTCACCCCTCCACTTT. This gives the protein CASSYRGGNSPLHF. J is TRBJ1-6 and V is TRBV5-8; TRBD1 matches at 8 bases. The CDR3 covers 14 residues. Germline V gives CDR1 SGHTS, CDR2 YDEGEE. V trimming: 3 bases; J trimming: 6 bases; junction bases outside the gene matches: 2.

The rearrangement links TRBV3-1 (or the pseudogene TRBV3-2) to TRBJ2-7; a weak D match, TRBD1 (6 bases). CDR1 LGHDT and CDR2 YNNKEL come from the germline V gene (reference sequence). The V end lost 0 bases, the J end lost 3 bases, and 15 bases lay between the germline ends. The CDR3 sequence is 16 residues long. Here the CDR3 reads CASSQDFPTGFYEQYF. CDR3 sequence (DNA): TGTGCCAGCAGCCAAGACTTCCCAACAGGGTTCTACGAGCAGTACTTC.

The CDR3 reads CASSLGSGYADTQYF. Written as DNA, the CDR3 is TGTGCCAGCAGCTTAGGTAGCGGGTATGCAGATACGCAGTATTTT. The V call is TRBV7-7, the J call TRBJ2-3, with 7 bases lining up with TRBD2. CDR1 SSHAT and CDR2 FNYEAQ come from the germline V gene (reference sequence). Trimming took 1 base from V and 4 from J; bases not matched to a gene: 5. The CDR3 contains 15 residues. Full variable domain (missing parts from reference TRBV7-7 and TRBJ2-3): GAGVSQSPRYKVTKRGQDVTLRCDPISSHATLYWYQQALGQGPEFLTYFNYEAQPDKSGLPSDRFSAERPEGSISTLTIQRTEQRDSAMYRCASSLGSGYADTQYFGPGTRLTVL.

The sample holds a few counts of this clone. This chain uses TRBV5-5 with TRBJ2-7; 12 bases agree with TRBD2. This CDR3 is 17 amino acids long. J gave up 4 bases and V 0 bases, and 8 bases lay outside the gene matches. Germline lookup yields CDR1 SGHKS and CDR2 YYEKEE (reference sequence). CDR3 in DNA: TGTGCCAGCAGCTTGGAGTGGGCGACTAGCGGGAGATACGAGCAGTACTTC. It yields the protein CASSLEWATSGRYEQYF.

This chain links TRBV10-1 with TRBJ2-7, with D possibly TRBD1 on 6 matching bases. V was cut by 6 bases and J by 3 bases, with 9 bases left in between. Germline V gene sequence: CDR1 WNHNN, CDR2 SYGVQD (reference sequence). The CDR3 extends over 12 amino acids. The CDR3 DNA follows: TGCGCCAGCAGCGAGACAGGCTACGAGCAGTACTTC. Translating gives CASSETGYEQYF.

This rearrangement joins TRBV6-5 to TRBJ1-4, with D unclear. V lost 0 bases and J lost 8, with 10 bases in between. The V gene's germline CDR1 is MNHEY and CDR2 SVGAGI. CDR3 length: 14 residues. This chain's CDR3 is CASSYSWSVEKLFF. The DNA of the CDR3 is TGTGCCAGCAGTTACTCGTGGTCGGTGGAAAAACTGTTTTTT.

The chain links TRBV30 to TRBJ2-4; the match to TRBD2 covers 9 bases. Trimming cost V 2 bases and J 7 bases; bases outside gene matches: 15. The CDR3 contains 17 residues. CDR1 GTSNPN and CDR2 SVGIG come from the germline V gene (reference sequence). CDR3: CAWSSGVTSGLWNIQYF. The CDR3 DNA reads TGTGCCTGGAGTAGTGGGGTGACTAGCGGATTGTGGAACATTCAGTACTTC.

The CDR3 here is CASSPSRGGIGLGIGNQPQHF. CDR3 bases: TGTGCCAGTAGCCCCAGCAGGGGAGGGATCGGTTTGGGTATCGGCAATCAGCCCCAGCATTTT. This chain joins TRBV19 and TRBJ1-5; a weak D match, TRBD1 (6 bases). The V and J ends lost 6 bases and 2 bases respectively, with 32 bases between them. This CDR3 has 21 amino acids. The germline CDR1 and CDR2 sequences are LNHDA and SQIVND (reference sequence).

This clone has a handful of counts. CDR3: CASSGANTGELFF. CDR3 sequence (DNA): TGTGCCAGCAGCGGGGCAAACACCGGGGAGCTGTTTTTT. The rearrangement uses TRBV9 and TRBJ2-2; D unresolved. This CDR3 is built from 13 residues. Germline loops: CDR1 SGDLS, CDR2 YYNGEE. V lost 3 bases, J lost 2 bases, and 5 bases lay in between. Using reference TRBV9 and TRBJ2-2 for the parts outside the CDR3, the full variable domain is DSGVTQTPKHLITATGQRVTLRCSPRSGDLSVYWYQQSLDQGLQFLIQYYNGEERAKGNILERFSAQQFPDLHSELNLSSLELGDSALYFCASSGANTGELFFGEGSRLTVL.

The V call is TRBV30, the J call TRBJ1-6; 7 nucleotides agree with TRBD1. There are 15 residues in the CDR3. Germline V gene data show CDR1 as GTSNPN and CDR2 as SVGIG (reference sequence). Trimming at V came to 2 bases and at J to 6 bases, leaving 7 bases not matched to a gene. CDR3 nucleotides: TGTGCCTGGAGTCTACTCGGGACAGCTAATTCACCCCTCCACTTT. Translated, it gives CAWSLLGTANSPLHF.

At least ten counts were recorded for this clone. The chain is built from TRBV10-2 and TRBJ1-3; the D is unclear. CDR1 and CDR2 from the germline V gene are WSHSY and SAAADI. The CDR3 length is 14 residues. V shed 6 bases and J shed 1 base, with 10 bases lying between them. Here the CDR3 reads CASRGASSGNTIYF. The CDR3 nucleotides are TGCGCCAGCAGGGGAGCGTCATCTGGAAACACCATATATTTT.